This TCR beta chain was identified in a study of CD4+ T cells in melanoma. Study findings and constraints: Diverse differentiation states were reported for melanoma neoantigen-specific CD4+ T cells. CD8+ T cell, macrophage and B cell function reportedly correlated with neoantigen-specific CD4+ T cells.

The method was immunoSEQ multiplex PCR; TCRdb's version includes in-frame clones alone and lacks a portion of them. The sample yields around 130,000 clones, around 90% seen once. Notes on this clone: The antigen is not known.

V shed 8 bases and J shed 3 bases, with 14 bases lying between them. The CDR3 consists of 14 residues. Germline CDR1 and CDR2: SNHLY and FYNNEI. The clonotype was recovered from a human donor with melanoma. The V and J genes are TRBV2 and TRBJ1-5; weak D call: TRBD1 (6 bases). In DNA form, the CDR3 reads TGTGCCAGCCGGGGGAGACAGGCCAATCAGCCCCAGCATTTT. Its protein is CASRGRQANQPQHF.